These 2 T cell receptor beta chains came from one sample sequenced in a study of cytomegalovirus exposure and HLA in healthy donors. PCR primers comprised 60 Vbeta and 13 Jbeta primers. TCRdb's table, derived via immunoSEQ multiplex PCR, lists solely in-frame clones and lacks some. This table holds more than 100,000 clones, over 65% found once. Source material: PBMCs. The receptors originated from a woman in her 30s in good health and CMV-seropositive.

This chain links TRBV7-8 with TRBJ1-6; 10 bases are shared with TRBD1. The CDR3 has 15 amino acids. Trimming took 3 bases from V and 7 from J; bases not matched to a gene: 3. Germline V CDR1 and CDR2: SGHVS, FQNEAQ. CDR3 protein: CASSLGTGVNSPLHF. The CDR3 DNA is TGTGCCAGCAGCTTGGGGACAGGGGTCAATTCACCCCTCCACTTT.

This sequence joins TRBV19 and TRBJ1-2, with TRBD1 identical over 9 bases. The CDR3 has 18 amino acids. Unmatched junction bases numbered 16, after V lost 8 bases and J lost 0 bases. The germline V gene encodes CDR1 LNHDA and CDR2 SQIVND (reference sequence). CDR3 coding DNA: TGTGCCAGTCACCCGGACAGGGGTTATATAGAGGCTAACTATGGCTACACCTTC. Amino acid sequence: CASHPDRGYIEANYGYTF. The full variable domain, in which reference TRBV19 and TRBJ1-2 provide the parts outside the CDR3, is DGGITQSPKYLFRKEGQNVTLSCEQNLNHDAMYWYRQDPGQGLRLIYYSQIVNDFQKGDIAEGYSVSREKKESFPLTVTSAQKNPTAFYLCASHPDRGYIEANYGYTFGSGTRLTVV.